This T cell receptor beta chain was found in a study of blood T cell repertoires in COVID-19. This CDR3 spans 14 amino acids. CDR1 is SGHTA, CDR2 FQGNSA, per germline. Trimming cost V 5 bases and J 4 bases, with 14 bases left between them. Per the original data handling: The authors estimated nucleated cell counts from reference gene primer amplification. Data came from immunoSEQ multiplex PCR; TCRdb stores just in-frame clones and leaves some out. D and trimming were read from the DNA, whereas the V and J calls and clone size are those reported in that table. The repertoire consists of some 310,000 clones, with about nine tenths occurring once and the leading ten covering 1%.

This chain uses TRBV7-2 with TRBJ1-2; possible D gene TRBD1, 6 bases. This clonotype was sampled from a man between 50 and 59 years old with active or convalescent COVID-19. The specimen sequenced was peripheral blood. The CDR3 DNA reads TGTGCCAGCAGCCTCGCGGGGGGGGCCTATGGCTACACCTTC. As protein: CASSLAGGAYGYTF.